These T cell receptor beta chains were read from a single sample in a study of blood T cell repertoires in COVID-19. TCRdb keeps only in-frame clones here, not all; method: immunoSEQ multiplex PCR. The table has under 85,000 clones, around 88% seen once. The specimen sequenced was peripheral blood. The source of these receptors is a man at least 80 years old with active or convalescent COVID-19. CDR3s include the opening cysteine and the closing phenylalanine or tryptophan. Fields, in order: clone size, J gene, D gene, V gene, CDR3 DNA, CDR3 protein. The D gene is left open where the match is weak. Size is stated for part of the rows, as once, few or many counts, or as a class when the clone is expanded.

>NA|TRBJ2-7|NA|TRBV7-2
TGTGCCAGCAGCTTACTGGTTAGCTCCTACGAGCAGTACTTC
CASSLLVSSYEQYF
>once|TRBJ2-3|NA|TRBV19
TGTGCCAGTAGTATTACTAGGAGCACAGATACGCAGTATTTT
CASSITRSTDTQYF
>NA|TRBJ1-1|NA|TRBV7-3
TGTGCCAGCAGCTTAAGCCCGGGGAACACTGAAGCTTTCTTT
CASSLSPGNTEAFF
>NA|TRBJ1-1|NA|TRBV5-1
TGCGCCAGCAGCTTGGACAGGGTGGGCACTGAAGCTTTCTTT
CASSLDRVGTEAFF
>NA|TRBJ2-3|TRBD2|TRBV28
TGTGCCAGCAGTTCCCTTGTGTCTAGCGGGGGTGGGGTCGCAGATACGCAGTATTTT
CASSSLVSSGGGVADTQYF
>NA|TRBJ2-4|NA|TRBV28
TGTGCCAGCAGCCCCCGTACAGGTACCAAAAACATTCAGTACTTC
CASSPRTGTKNIQYF
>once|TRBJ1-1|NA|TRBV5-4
TGTGCCAGCACTCCAGGGAGGGCGAACACTGAAGCTTTCTTT
CASTPGRANTEAFF
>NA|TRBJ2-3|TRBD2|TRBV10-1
TGCGCCAGCAGTGGGACTAGCGGGGAATCCACAGATACGCAGTATTTT
CASSGTSGESTDTQYF
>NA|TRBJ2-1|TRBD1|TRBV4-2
TGTGCCAGCTCGCCGGGACAGGTATACAATGAGCAGTTCTTC
CASSPGQVYNEQFF
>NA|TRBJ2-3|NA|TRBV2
TGTGCGCGAAGCGGAGCCGACACAGATACGCAGTATTTT
CARSGADTDTQYF
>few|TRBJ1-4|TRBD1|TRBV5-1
TGCGCCAGCAGCACGGGACAGATTGCAACTAATGAAAAACTGTTTTTT
CASSTGQIATNEKLFF
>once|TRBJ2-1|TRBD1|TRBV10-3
TGTGCCATCAGTGAGCGACAGGGGATCGTTGAGCAGTTCTTC
CAISERQGIVEQFF
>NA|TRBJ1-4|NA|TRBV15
TGTGCCACCAGCAGGGCCCCGGGGGAAAAACTGTTTTTT
CATSRAPGEKLFF
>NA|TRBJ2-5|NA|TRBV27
TGTGCCAGCAGACCACTGGTAGCGGACCAAGCTATCCAAGAGACCCAGTACTTC
CASRPLVADQAIQETQYF
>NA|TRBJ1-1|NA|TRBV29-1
TGCAGCGTTGAAGAAGGGGGAGGGGGAGCTTTCTTT
CSVEEGGGGAFF
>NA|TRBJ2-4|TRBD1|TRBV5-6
TGTGCCAGCAGCGCCCAGGGGGTTGTTCAGTACTTC
CASSAQGVVQYF
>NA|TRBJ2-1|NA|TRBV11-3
TGTGCCAGCAGCACCGACACTAGTTATGAGCAGTTCTTC
CASSTDTSYEQFF
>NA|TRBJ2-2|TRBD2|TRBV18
TGTGCCAGCTCACGCGGCTTAGCGGGAGTTCTCGGGGAGCTGTTTTTT
CASSRGLAGVLGELFF
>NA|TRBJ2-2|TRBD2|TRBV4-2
TGTGCCAGCAGCGTAGCGGGAGGGCCCGGGGAGCTGTTTTTT
CASSVAGGPGELFF
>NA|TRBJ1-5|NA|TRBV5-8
TGTGCCAGCAGCTCTACAGGGTTCCGCAATCAGCCCCAGCATTTT
CASSSTGFRNQPQHF
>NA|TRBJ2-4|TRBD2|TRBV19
TGTGCCAGTAGCGGGGCGGGAGGGCCCGGCAGAAACATTCAGTACTTC
CASSGAGGPGRNIQYF
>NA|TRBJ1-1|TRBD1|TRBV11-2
TGTGCCAGCAGCCGGTCAGGGGGGAAGAACACTGAAGCTTTCTTT
CASSRSGGKNTEAFF
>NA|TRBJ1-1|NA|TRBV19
TGTGCCACTCGGGGAGTCACTGAAGCTTTCTTT
CATRGVTEAFF
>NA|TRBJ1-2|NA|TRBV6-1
TGTGCCAGCAGTGAGGCGGGGATCTATGGCTACACCTTC
CASSEAGIYGYTF
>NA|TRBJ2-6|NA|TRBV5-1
TGCGCCAGCAGCGCAGGAGGTACTGGGGCCAACGTCCTGACTTTC
CASSAGGTGANVLTF
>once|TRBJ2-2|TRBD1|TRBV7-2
TGTGCCAGCATCAAGGGGGCCACGAACACCGGGGAGCTGTTTTTT
CASIKGATNTGELFF
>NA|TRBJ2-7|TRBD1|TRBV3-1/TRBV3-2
TGTGCCAGCAGCCCGGGACAGGGGGGAGGCTACGAGCAGTACTTC
CASSPGQGGGYEQYF
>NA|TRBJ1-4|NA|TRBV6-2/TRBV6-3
TGTGCCAGCAGTCTCCGGGAGACGGGGAGTGAAAAACTGTTTTTT
CASSLRETGSEKLFF
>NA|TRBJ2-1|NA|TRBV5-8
TGTGCCAGCAGCTTGGGGCAGGGTAGCTACAATGAGCAGTTCTTC
CASSLGQGSYNEQFF
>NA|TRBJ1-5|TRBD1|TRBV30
TGTGCCTGGAGGACAGGGGTAGGGCAGCCCCAGCATTTT
CAWRTGVGQPQHF
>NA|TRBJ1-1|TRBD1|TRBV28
TGTGCCAGCAGTACTCCGGGACAGAGGAACACTGAAGCTTTCTTT
CASSTPGQRNTEAFF
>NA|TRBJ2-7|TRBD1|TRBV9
TGTGCCAGCAGCGTAGAGACAGGGAGCTACGAGCAGTACTTC
CASSVETGSYEQYF
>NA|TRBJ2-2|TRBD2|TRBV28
TGTGCCAGCAGTTTGACTAGCGGGAGAATAGGGGAGCTGTTTTTT
CASSLTSGRIGELFF
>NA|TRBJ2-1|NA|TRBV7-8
TGTGCCAGCAGCTTAGCGCTTGGGGGGTCTCCCTACAATGAGCAGTTCTTC
CASSLALGGSPYNEQFF
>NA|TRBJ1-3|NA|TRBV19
TGTGCCAGTAGTATCGGGACTGGAAACACCATATATTTT
CASSIGTGNTIYF
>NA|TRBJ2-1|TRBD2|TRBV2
TGTGCCAGCACTCTGACTAGCGGGAGGGCGGGGGATGAGCAGTTCTTC
CASTLTSGRAGDEQFF
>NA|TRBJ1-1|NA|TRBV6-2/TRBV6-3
TGTGCCAGCAGTTACGGAGCGGTGACAGCTTTCTTT
CASSYGAVTAFF
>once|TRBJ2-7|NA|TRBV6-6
TGTGCCAGCAGTTATAAGGAGGAGCAGTACTTC
CASSYKEEQYF